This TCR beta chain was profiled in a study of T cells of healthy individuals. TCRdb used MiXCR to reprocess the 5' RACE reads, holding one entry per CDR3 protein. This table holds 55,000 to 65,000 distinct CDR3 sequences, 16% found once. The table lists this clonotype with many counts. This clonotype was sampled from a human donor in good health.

The CDR3 bases are TGTGCCAGCAGCTACGGACAGGGGCATGGCTACACCTTC. Residues: CASSYGQGHGYTF. The V and J genes are TRBV13 and TRBJ1-2; 9 positions agree with TRBD1. The CDR3 spans 13 residues. Germline trimming cut 4 bases from V and 6 bases from J; bases unmatched to any gene: 3. The germline V gene has CDR1 PRHDT and CDR2 FYEKMQ (reference sequence).